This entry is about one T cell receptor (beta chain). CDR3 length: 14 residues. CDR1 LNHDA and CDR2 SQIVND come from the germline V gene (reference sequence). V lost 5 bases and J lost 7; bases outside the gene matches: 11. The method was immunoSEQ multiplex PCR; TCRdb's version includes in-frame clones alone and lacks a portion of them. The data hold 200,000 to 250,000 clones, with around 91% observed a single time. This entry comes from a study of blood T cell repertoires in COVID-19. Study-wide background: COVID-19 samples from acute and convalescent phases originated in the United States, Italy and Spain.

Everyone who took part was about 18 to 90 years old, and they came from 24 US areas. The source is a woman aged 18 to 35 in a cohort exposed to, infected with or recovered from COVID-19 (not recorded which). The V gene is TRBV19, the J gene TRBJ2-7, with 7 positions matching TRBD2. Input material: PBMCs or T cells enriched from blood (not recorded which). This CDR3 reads CASSGEGGPGEQYF. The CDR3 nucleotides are TGTGCCAGTAGTGGAGAGGGAGGGCCAGGAGAGCAGTACTTC.